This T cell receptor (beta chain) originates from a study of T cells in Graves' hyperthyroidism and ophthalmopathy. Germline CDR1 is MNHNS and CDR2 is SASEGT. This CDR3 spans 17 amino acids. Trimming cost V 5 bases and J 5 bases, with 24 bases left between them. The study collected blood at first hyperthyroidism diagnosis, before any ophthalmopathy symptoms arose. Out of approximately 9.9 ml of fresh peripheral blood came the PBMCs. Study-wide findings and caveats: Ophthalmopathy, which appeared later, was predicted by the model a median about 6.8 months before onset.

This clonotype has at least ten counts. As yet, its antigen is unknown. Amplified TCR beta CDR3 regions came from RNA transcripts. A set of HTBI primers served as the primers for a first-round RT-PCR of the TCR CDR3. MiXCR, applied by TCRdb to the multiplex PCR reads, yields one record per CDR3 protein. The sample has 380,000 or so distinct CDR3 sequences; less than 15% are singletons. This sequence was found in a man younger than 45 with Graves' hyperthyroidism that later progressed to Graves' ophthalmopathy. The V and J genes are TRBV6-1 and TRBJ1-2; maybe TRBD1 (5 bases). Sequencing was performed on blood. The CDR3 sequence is CASSWTPGTRAGYGYTF. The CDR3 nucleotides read TGTGCCAGCAGTTGGACCCCGGGGACTCGGGCAGGGTATGGCTACACCTTC.